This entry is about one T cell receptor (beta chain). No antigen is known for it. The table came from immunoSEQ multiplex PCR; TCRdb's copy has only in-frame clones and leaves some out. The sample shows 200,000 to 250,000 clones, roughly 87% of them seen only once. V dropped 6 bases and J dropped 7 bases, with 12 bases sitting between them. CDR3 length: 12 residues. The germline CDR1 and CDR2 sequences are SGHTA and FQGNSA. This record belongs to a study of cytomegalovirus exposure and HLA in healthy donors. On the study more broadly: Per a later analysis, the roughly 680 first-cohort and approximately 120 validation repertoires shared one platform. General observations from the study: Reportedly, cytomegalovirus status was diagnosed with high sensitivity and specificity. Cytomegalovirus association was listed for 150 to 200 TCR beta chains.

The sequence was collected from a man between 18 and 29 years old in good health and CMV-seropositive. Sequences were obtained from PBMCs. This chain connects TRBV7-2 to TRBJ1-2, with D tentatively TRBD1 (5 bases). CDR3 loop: CASSPDRAGYTF. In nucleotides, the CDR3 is TGTGCCAGCAGTCCTGACAGAGCTGGCTACACCTTC.